The entry that follows covers one T cell receptor (beta chain) sequence. Its antigen is unknown. The unexposed donors gave CD4+ T cells in about 2010-2018, prior to COVID-19. After roughly ten days of culture, CD4+ T cells were isolated. Cells permitting, SARS-CoV-2 S/N and four cold-coronavirus spikes were tested on unexposed-donor CD4+ T cells. Profiled with immunoSEQ multiplex PCR; TCRdb holds only in-frame clones, not every one. Of just over 15,000 clones in the sample, roughly three quarters are singletons; the top ten hold roughly 18%. These data come from a study of CD4 T cells in relation to SARS-CoV-2 and coronaviruses. Study overall: After 10 to 11 days of antigen culture, PBMC TCR beta CDR3s were sequenced. Controls used an HIV-1 Nef peptide pool or no peptide.

The CDR3 contains 22 residues. The receptor comes from a human donor in good health. The chain carries TRBV21-1 and TRBJ1-3; the table's D call, TRBD1, was not checked against the DNA. TRBV21-1 is described as a pseudogene. What was sequenced was CD4+ T cells from PBMCs, cultured in vitro. Written as DNA, the CDR3 is TGTGCCAGCAGCAAAATCCGAAGGACAGGAACTAGACCTCTGAGCTGTGGAAACACCATATATTTT. Residues: CASSKIRRTGTRPLSCGNTIYF.